A selection of T cell receptor beta chains follows, all from one sample in a study of blood T cell repertoires in COVID-19. Produced via immunoSEQ multiplex PCR; TCRdb's table is partial and in-frame only. Of about 340,000 clones detected, 86% appear once; the ten largest clones hold under 8.5%. Sequenced input: peripheral blood. The receptors here all came from a woman between 55 and 75 years old with COVID-19, enrolled during active disease. Each CDR3 is given with its conserved first and last residue. Fields, in order: J gene, D gene, V gene, clone size, CDR3 DNA, CDR3 protein. The D gene is left open where the match is weak. The size field is filled for only some rows; it gives once, few, many or a size class.

>TRBJ1-2|TRBD1|TRBV7-9|.
TGTGCCAGCAGCTTAGGGGGGACAGGGGCTGGCTATGGCTACACCTTC
CASSLGGTGAGYGYTF
>TRBJ1-2|.|TRBV20-1|.
TGCAGTGCTAGTGTACTAGATGGCTACACCTTC
CSASVLDGYTF
>TRBJ1-1|TRBD1|TRBV9|.
TGTGCCAGCAGCGTAGAAGACAGGGGTCCCCCTGAAGCTTTCTTT
CASSVEDRGPPEAFF
>TRBJ1-1|TRBD1|TRBV30|.
TGTGCCTGGAGTGAGACAGGGGTGAACACTGAAGCTTTCTTT
CAWSETGVNTEAFF
>TRBJ1-1|.|TRBV12-3/TRBV12-4|.
TGTGCCAGCAGGCCCGACAGGTACACTGAAGCTTTCTTT
CASRPDRYTEAFF
>TRBJ2-7|TRBD2|TRBV15|.
TGTGCCACCAGCCCTATTACTAGCGGGGCATACGAGCAGTACTTC
CATSPITSGAYEQYF
>TRBJ1-5|TRBD1|TRBV19|few
TGTGCCAGTGTCGACTGGGGACAGGGGCGCAATCAGCCCCAGCATTTT
CASVDWGQGRNQPQHF
>TRBJ2-7|TRBD2|TRBV7-3|.
TGTGCCAGCAGCTCGGGGGGATGGTCCTACGAGCAGTACTTC
CASSSGGWSYEQYF
>TRBJ1-1|TRBD1|TRBV11-2|once
TGTGCCAGCAGCGTGACAGGGGGTAACACTGAAGCTTTCTTT
CASSVTGGNTEAFF
>TRBJ2-1|TRBD2|TRBV13|.
TGTGCCAGCAGCTCCCTCCTAGCGGGCCATTACAATGAGCAGTTCTTC
CASSSLLAGHYNEQFF
>TRBJ2-5|TRBD2|TRBV5-1|.
TGCGCCAGCAGCTTGACCCCTAGCGGCCAAGAGACCCAGTACTTC
CASSLTPSGQETQYF
>TRBJ2-5|.|TRBV6-5|.
TGTGCCATAGCGACGGGCCTCTGGAAAGAGACCCAGTACTTC
CAIATGLWKETQYF
>TRBJ2-3|TRBD2|TRBV10-1|.
TGCGCCAGCAGCTCCGGACTAGCGACCACAGATACGCAGTATTTT
CASSSGLATTDTQYF
>TRBJ1-5|.|TRBV27|.
TGTGCCAGCAAACCCTCCTCGGGAGGGGGGGGCAATCAGCCCCAGCATTTT
CASKPSSGGGGNQPQHF
>TRBJ1-5|.|TRBV6-6|.
TGTGCCAGCGGGGAGCGACCCTCTTATAGCAATCAGCCCCAGCATTTT
CASGERPSYSNQPQHF
>TRBJ2-3|.|TRBV7-2|.
TGTGCCAGCAGCAACCCCGGGGGGCCGACAGATACGCAGTATTTT
CASSNPGGPTDTQYF